These 13 T cell receptor beta chains originate from one sample sequenced in a study of cytomegalovirus exposure and HLA in healthy donors. The PCR employed 60 Vbeta primers together with 13 Jbeta primers. Assay used: immunoSEQ multiplex PCR; TCRdb lists only in-frame clones, some missing. The sample lists about 110,000 clones, 50% to 65% seen once, with 3.5% to 4% in the top ten. Sequenced input: PBMCs. These receptors were collected from a young man in good health and CMV-seropositive.

The chain couples TRBV6-5 to TRBJ2-7; 9 bases are shared with TRBD1. The germline gives CDR1 MNHEY, CDR2 SVGAGI. Unmatched junction bases numbered 10, after V lost 6 bases and J lost 4 bases. CDR3 length: 15 residues. The CDR3 sequence: CASSLSGTGLYEQYF. DNA for the CDR3: TGTGCCAGCAGCCTTTCTGGGACAGGGTTGTACGAGCAGTACTTC.

The chain recombines TRBV2 with TRBJ2-5; D is perhaps TRBD1 (6 bases). Trimming took off 6 bases at V and 4 bases at J, with 9 bases between the two ends. The CDR3 is made up of 12 amino acids. From germline, CDR1 is SNHLY and CDR2 FYNNEI. CDR3 region: CASSYRVETQYF. The DNA of the CDR3 is TGTGCCAGCAGCTACAGGGTAGAGACCCAGTACTTC. Full variable domain (outside the CDR3, taken from reference TRBV2 and TRBJ2-5): EPEVTQTPSHQVTQMGQEVILRCVPISNHLYFYWYRQILGQKVEFLVSFYNNEISEKSEIFDDQFSVERPDGSNFTLKIRSTKLEDSAMYFCASSYRVETQYFGPGTRLLVL.

V usage is TRBV7-2 and J usage is TRBJ1-1, with D hard to call. The V gene lost 1 base and the J gene lost 1 base, with 7 bases spanning the gap. Germline V gene data show CDR1 as SGHTA and CDR2 as FQGNSA. The CDR3 covers 14 residues. The CDR3 DNA reads TGTGCCAGCAGCTTAGTCTTGAGGAACACTGAAGCTTTCTTT. As protein: CASSLVLRNTEAFF.

The chain combines TRBV9 with TRBJ2-7; D is unresolved. This CDR3 has 14 amino acids. V shed 0 bases and J shed 3 bases, with 10 bases lying between them. CDR1 is SGDLS and CDR2 is YYNGEE in the germline V gene. CDR3 sequence: CASSVGQAFYEQYF. CDR3 DNA sequence: TGTGCCAGCAGCGTAGGCCAGGCCTTCTACGAGCAGTACTTC.

The rearrangement links TRBV7-9 to TRBJ2-6; the match to TRBD1 covers 9 bases. Unmatched junction bases numbered 10, after V lost 4 bases and J lost 0 bases. This CDR3 region has 19 residues. Germline assignment: CDR1 SEHNR and CDR2 FQNEAQ (reference sequence). CDR3 DNA sequence: TGTGCCAGCAGCTCGCGCAGGGGACAGGGATACTCTGGGGCCAACGTCCTGACTTTC. This translates into CASSSRRGQGYSGANVLTF. The full variable domain, rest sourced from reference TRBV7-9 and TRBJ2-6, is DTGVSQNPRHKITKRGQNVTFRCDPISEHNRLYWYRQTLGQGPEFLTYFQNEAQLEKSRLLSDRFSAERPKGSFSTLEIQRTEQGDSAMYLCASSSRRGQGYSGANVLTFGAGSRLTVL.

The rearrangement uses TRBV18 and TRBJ1-5, with D possibly TRBD1 on 6 matching bases. V lost 3 bases and J lost 3, with 15 bases in between. In germline, CDR1 is KGHSH, CDR2 LQKENI. The CDR3 extends over 16 amino acids. The CDR3, as DNA: TGTGCCAGCTCACCCAGGGGCGTTGGGCCCAATCAGCCCCAGCATTTT. Translated: CASSPRGVGPNQPQHF.

The chain carries TRBV9 and TRBJ2-1, with 8 bases matching TRBD2. Germline assignment: CDR1 SGDLS and CDR2 YYNGEE. Unmatched junction bases numbered 8, after V lost 3 bases and J lost 0 bases. The CDR3 has 17 residues. The CDR3 sequence: CASSAAGGIYSYNEQFF. Here the CDR3 DNA reads TGTGCCAGCAGCGCCGCGGGGGGAATATACTCCTACAATGAGCAGTTCTTC.

The CDR3 protein is CASNLGDRNYNEQFF. For the CDR3, the DNA is TGTGCCAGCAACTTAGGGGACAGAAACTACAATGAGCAGTTCTTC. The chain couples TRBV28 to TRBJ2-1; 7 nucleotides agree with TRBD1. CDR3 size: 15 residues. The germline gives CDR1 MDHEN, CDR2 SYDVKM. V lost 7 bases and J lost 3; bases outside the gene matches: 9.

This clone came up a few times. The gene calls are TRBV5-1 and TRBJ1-2, with 9 bases that match TRBD1. Looked up from germline, CDR1 is SGHRS and CDR2 is YFSETQ. V lost 5 bases, J lost 8 bases, and 7 bases stayed unmatched. The CDR3 is 13 residues long. The CDR3 DNA reads TGCGCCAGCAGACAGGGGGCTGAAGAAGGCTACACCTTC. It encodes CASRQGAEEGYTF.

The chain joins TRBV6-5 to TRBJ1-2; D not certain. This CDR3 has 15 amino acids. CDR1 and CDR2 from the germline V gene are MNHEY and SVGAGI. The ends were cut back, 5 bases at V and 0 bases at J, with 13 bases in the middle. The CDR3 protein is CASSRTRPANYGYTF. The CDR3 DNA reads as TGTGCCAGCAGTCGTACTAGGCCAGCTAACTATGGCTACACCTTC.

V and J are TRBV6-1 and TRBJ2-3; 9 nucleotides line up with TRBD2. The CDR3 has 15 residues. Germline V gene data show CDR1 as MNHNS and CDR2 as SASEGT. V gave up 0 bases and J gave up 4 bases; unmatched junction bases: 2. In nucleotides, the CDR3 is TGTGCCAGCAGTGAAGCTAGCGGGGGCCCAGATACGCAGTATTTT. It codes for CASSEASGGPDTQYF.

The J gene is TRBJ2-3, the V gene TRBV5-1; TRBD1 might be the D (6 bases). CDR3 size: 15 residues. Trimming cost V 4 bases and J 4 bases, with 16 bases left between them. In germline, CDR1 is SGHRS, CDR2 YFSETQ. The DNA for the CDR3 is TGCGCCAGCAGCCTGAGGGGGTGGGGGCCAGATACGCAGTATTTT. Its protein is CASSLRGWGPDTQYF.

The rearrangement links TRBV15 to TRBJ1-5, with 7 bases fitting TRBD1. The CDR3 runs to 15 residues. The junction had 6 bases not matched to a gene; V was cut back by 0 bases and J by 7 bases. Germline CDR1 LNHNV, CDR2 YYDKDF (reference sequence). The CDR3 sequence is CATSRETGVGQPQHF. CDR3 DNA sequence: TGTGCCACCAGCAGAGAAACAGGGGTTGGACAGCCCCAGCATTTT.